This section outlines one T cell receptor beta chain sequence together with its context. Antigen: not known. This sample was taken from a study of T cell responses to AZD1222 COVID-19 vaccine. Here immunoSEQ multiplex PCR was the method, and the copy in TCRdb shows in-frame clones only, minus some. Among more than 150,000 clones listed, around 87% were seen once. The germline V gene has CDR1 DFQATT and CDR2 SNEGSKA (reference sequence). The V end was cut by 3 bases, the J end by 8 bases, with 14 bases between. CDR3 length: 13 amino acids. Study results and limitations: Most donors were white British, females outnumbered males, and clonal diversity was possibly underestimated. The CD4 TCRs associated with vaccination extended across spike and predominated at 160-218 and 743-854. There were repertoire samples only from the period after the peak T cell response.

The receptor comes from an adult in good health. The sequencing used peripheral blood, collected on day 0 of MenACWY control vaccination. V usage is TRBV20-1 and J usage is TRBJ1-3, with D possibly being TRBD1 (5 bases). The CDR3: CSASFRGRDTIYF. The CDR3 DNA reads TGCAGTGCTAGTTTTCGGGGGAGGGACACCATATATTTT.